This is a list of T cell receptor beta chains from one sample in a study of regulatory T cells in long-lasting Graves disease. TCRdb re-called the multiplex PCR reads through MiXCR, storing one row per CDR3 protein. The sample includes over 350,000 distinct CDR3 sequences, 14% of them seen just once. The data were also submitted as part of a second study, on T cells in Graves' hyperthyroidism and ophthalmopathy.

Sequenced material: peripheral blood mononuclear cells (PBMCs), taken at new diagnosis, from a patient treated with antithyroid drugs. The receptors were gathered from a woman aged 50 to 65 with Graves disease. Both conserved end residues are part of each CDR3. A D gene is named only where the DNA matches it firmly. Only some rows state a clone size, as once, few, many or a class for expanded clones.

NA	TRBV5-1	TRBJ2-4	NA	CASSPEGTAKNIQYF	TGCGCCAGCAGCCCCGAGGGGACAGCCAAAAACATTCAGTACTTC
NA	TRBV9	TRBJ1-2	many	CASSLGSRDDYGYTF	TGTGCCAGCAGCCTAGGGAGCAGGGACGACTATGGCTACACCTTC
NA	TRBV7-2	TRBJ2-7	many	CASSLVLRDAYEQYF	TGTGCCAGCAGCTTAGTTCTGCGGGACGCCTACGAGCAGTACTTC
TRBD2	TRBV12-3/TRBV12-4	TRBJ2-3	few	CASSLGAGGTQYF	TGTGCCAGCAGTTTGGGAGCGGGAGGTACGCAGTATTTT
NA	TRBV29-1	TRBJ2-7	NA	CSVETGSEQYF	TGCAGCGTGGAAACAGGGAGCGAGCAGTACTTC
NA	TRBV2	TRBJ2-5	many	CASSDDIQDQETQYF	TGTGCCAGCAGTGATGATATCCAGGATCAAGAGACCCAGTACTTC
NA	TRBV2	TRBJ1-5	many	CASRGGEYSNQPQHF	TGTGCCAGCAGGGGGGGGGAATATAGCAATCAGCCCCAGCATTTT
TRBD2	TRBV7-7	TRBJ2-7	many	CASSPGLARTYEQYF	TGTGCCAGCAGCCCCGGACTAGCGCGAACCTACGAGCAGTACTTC
TRBD2	TRBV3-1	TRBJ2-7	few	CASSPRRGTSGRNSYEQYF	TGTGCCAGCAGCCCAAGAAGGGGGACTAGCGGGAGGAACTCCTACGAGCAGTACTTC
TRBD1	TRBV6-1	TRBJ2-5	many	CASSPLGQGQNNF	TGTGCCAGCAGCCCCCTAGGACAGGGCCAAAACAACTTC
NA	TRBV28	TRBJ2-7	many	CASSLGDWSYEQYF	TGTGCCAGCAGTTTAGGGGATTGGAGCTACGAGCAGTACTTC
TRBD2	TRBV7-9	TRBJ2-1	NA	CASSLPNVPGLADRDRSSYNEQFF	TGTGCCAGCAGCTTACCAAACGTCCCGGGACTAGCGGACAGAGATAGGAGCTCCTACAATGAGCAGTTCTTC
TRBD2	TRBV18	TRBJ2-3	many	CASSPRSSGSTDTQYF	TGTGCCAGCTCACCACGGTCTAGCGGAAGCACAGATACGCAGTATTTT
TRBD1	TRBV7-9	TRBJ2-6	NA	CATHPRPGQPSSGANVLTF	TGTGCCACCCACCCTAGGCCGGGACAGCCGAGCTCTGGGGCCAACGTCCTGACTTTC
NA	TRBV5-5	TRBJ1-1	many	CASSLGSGYNTEAFF	TGTGCCAGCAGCTTGGGGTCAGGGTACAACACTGAAGCTTTCTTT
TRBD1	TRBV28	TRBJ1-2	NA	CASSFGQARGYTF	TGTGCCAGCAGTTTCGGACAGGCGCGTGGCTACACCTTC
NA	TRBV6-1	TRBJ1-1	NA	CASSPTSRVVTEAFF	TGTGCCAGCAGCCCGACTAGCAGGGTGGTCACTGAAGCTTTCTTT
TRBD1	TRBV28	TRBJ2-7	many	CASSSPRDRGLYEQYF	TGTGCCAGCAGTTCCCCCCGGGACAGGGGGTTGTACGAGCAGTACTTC
TRBD1	TRBV30	TRBJ1-6	few	CAWSVGTGVQSPLHF	TGTGCCTGGAGTGTTGGGACAGGGGTTCAGTCACCCCTCCACTTT
NA	TRBV20-1	TRBJ2-2	NA	CSARVPSANTGELFF	TGCAGTGCTAGAGTACCTAGCGCGAACACCGGGGAGCTGTTTTTT
NA	TRBV2	TRBJ2-1	few	CASSEGPPGNNEQFF	TGTGCCAGCAGTGAGGGGCCTCCGGGGAACAATGAGCAGTTCTTC
NA	TRBV18	TRBJ2-7	many	CASSQVWQDYEQYF	TGTGCCAGCTCACAGGTGTGGCAGGACTACGAGCAGTACTTC
NA	TRBV9	TRBJ1-1	few	CASSLGGQFYTEAFF	TGTGCCAGCAGCCTTGGAGGACAGTTTTACACTGAAGCTTTCTTT
TRBD1	TRBV7-2	TRBJ2-7	many	CASSETTGSFSEQYF	TGTGCCAGCAGCGAAACGACAGGGAGCTTCTCCGAGCAGTACTTC
TRBD1	TRBV10-2	TRBJ1-1	NA	CASSEIQGAKRF	TGCGCCAGCAGTGAGATCCAGGGGGCGAAACGCTTT
TRBD1	TRBV9	TRBJ2-1	many	CASSEGTGPSSYNEQFF	TGTGCCAGCAGCGAGGGGACAGGGCCGAGTTCCTACAATGAGCAGTTCTTC
TRBD1	TRBV4-1	TRBJ1-4	few	CASSPGDSEGEKLFF	TGCGCCAGCAGCCCCGGGGACAGCGAAGGAGAAAAACTGTTTTTT
NA	TRBV7-9	TRBJ2-3	many	CASSGGLVTADTQYF	TGTGCCAGCAGCGGGGGACTCGTCACGGCAGATACGCAGTATTTT
NA	TRBV12-3/TRBV12-4	TRBJ2-3	many	CASSGGPGQLGADTQYF	TGTGCCAGCAGCGGGGGACCCGGACAGCTTGGGGCAGATACGCAGTATTTT
NA	TRBV24-1	TRBJ1-1	NA	CATSDLDFPEAFF	TGTGCCACCAGTGATTTGGATTTCCCTGAAGCTTTCTTT